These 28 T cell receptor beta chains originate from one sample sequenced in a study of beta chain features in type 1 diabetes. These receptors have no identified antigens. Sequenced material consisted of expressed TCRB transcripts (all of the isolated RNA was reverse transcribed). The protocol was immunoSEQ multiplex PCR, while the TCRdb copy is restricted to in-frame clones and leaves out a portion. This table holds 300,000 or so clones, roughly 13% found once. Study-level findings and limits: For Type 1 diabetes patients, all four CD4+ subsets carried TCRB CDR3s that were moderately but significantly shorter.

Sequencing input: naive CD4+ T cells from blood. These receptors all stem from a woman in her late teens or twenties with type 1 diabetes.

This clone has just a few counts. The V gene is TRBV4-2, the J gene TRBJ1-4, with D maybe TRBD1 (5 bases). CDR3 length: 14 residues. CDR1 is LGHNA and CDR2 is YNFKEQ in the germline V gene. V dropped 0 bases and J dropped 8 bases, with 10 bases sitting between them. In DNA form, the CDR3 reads TGTGCCAGCAGCCAAGAGGCGGGGGGGGAAAAACTGTTTTTT. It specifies CASSQEAGGEKLFF.

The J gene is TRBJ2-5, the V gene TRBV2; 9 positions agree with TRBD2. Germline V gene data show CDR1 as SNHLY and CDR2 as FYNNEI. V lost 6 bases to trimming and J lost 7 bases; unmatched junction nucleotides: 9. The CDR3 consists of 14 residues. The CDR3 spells CASSETSGPATQYF. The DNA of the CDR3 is TGTGCCAGCAGCGAGACTAGCGGCCCTGCGACCCAGTACTTC.

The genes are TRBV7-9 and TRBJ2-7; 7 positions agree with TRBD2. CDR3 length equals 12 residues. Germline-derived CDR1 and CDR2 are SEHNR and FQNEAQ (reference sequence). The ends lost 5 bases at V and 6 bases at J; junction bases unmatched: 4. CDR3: CASSRTSGEQYF. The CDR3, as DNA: TGTGCCAGCAGCCGGACTAGTGGCGAGCAGTACTTC. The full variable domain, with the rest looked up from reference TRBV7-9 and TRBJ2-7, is DTGVSQNPRHKITKRGQNVTFRCDPISEHNRLYWYRQTLGQGPEFLTYFQNEAQLEKSRLLSDRFSAERPKGSFSTLEIQRTEQGDSAMYLCASSRTSGEQYFGPGTRLTVT.

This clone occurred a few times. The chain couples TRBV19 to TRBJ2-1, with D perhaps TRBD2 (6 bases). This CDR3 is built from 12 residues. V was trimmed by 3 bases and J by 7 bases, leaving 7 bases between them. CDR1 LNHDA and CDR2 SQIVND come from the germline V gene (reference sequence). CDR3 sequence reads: CASSIGGNEQFF. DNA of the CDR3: TGTGCCAGTAGTATTGGGGGGAATGAGCAGTTCTTC.

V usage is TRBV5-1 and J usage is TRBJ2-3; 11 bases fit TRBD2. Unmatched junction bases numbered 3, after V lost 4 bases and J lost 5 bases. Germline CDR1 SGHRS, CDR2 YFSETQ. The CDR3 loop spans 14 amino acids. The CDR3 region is CASSPGTSGDTQYF. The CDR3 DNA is TGCGCCAGCAGCCCAGGGACTAGCGGAGATACGCAGTATTTT.

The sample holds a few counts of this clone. CDR3 sequence reads: CASSLIRDTAGEQYF. In DNA form, the CDR3 reads TGTGCCAGCTCACTAATCCGGGACACAGCGGGGGAGCAGTACTTC. The chain uses TRBV18 and TRBJ2-7; possible D gene TRBD2, 7 bases. Germline lookup yields CDR1 KGHSH and CDR2 LQKENI. V was cut by 4 bases and J by 7 bases, with 20 bases left in between. The CDR3 totals 15 residues. The whole variable domain, remainder taken from reference TRBV18 and TRBJ2-7, is NAGVMQNPRHLVRRRGQEARLRCSPMKGHSHVYWYRQLPEEGLKFMVYLQKENIIDESGMPKERFSAEFPKEGPSILRIQQVVRGDSAAYFCASSLIRDTAGEQYFGPGTRLTVT.

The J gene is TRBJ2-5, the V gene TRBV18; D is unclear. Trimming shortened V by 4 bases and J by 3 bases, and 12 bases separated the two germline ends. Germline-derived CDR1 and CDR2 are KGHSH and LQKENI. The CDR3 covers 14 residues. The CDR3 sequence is CASSLSGGEETQYF. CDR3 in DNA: TGTGCCAGCTCACTCTCCGGCGGCGAAGAGACCCAGTACTTC.

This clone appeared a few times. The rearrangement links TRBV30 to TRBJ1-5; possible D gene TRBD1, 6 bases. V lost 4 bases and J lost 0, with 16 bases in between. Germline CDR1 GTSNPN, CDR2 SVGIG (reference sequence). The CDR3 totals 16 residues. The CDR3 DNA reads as TGTGCCTGGACCTCGAACAGGGCAGCTAGCAATCAGCCCCAGCATTTT. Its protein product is CAWTSNRAASNQPQHF.

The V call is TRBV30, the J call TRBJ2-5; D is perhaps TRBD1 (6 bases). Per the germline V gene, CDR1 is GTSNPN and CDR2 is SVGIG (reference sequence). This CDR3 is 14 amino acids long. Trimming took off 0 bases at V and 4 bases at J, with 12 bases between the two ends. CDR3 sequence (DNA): TGTGCCTGGAGTGTACGCAGGGGAACAGAGACCCAGTACTTC. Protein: CAWSVRRGTETQYF.

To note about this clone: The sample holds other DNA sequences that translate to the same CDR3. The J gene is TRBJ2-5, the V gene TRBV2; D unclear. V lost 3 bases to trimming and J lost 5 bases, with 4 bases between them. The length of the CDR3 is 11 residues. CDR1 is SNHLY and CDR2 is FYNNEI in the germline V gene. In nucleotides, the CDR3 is TGTGCCAGCAGTGAGAGGGAGACCCAGTACTTC. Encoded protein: CASSERETQYF.

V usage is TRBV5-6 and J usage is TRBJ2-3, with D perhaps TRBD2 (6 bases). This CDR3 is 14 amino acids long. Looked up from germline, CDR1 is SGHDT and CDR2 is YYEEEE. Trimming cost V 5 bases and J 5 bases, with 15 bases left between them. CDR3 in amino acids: CASRLAGIEDTQYF. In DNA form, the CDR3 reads TGTGCCAGCAGACTAGCCGGAATAGAAGATACGCAGTATTTT.

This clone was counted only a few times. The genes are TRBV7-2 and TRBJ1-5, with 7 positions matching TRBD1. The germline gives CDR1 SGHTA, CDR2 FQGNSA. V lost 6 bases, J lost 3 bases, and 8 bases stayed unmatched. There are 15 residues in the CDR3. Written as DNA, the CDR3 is TGTGCCAGCAGTGAACAGGGGATGAACAATCAGCCCCAGCATTTT. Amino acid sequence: CASSEQGMNNQPQHF.

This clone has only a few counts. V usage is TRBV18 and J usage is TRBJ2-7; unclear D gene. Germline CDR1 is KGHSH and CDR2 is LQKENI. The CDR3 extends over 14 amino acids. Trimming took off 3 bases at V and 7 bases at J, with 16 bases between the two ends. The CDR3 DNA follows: TGTGCCAGCTCACCGACCCCGACACCGGTTGAGCAGTACTTC. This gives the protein CASSPTPTPVEQYF.

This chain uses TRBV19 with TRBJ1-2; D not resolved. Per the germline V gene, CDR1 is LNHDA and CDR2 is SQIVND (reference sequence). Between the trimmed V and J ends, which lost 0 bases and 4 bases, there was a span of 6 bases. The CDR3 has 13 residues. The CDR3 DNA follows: TGTGCCAGTAGTATAGATGGCTCCTATGGCTACACCTTC. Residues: CASSIDGSYGYTF.

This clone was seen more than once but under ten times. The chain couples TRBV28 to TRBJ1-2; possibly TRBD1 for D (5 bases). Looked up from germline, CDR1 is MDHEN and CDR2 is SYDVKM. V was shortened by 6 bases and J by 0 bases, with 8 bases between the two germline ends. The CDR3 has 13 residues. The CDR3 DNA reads TGTGCCAGCAGGAGGGACTCTAACTATGGCTACACCTTC. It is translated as CASRRDSNYGYTF.

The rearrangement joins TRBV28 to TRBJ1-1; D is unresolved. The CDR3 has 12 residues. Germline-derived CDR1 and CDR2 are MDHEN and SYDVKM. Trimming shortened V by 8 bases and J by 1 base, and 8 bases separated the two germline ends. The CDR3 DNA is TGTGCCAGCGCACAGAGGAACACTGAAGCTTTCTTT. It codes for CASAQRNTEAFF.

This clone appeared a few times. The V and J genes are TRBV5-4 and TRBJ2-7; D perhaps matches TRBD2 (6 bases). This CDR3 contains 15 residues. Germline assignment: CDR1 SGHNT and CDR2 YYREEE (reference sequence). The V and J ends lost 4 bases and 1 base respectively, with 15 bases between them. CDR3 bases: TGTGCCAGCAGCCCACCGGGGGATCGATCCTACGAGCAGTACTTC. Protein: CASSPPGDRSYEQYF. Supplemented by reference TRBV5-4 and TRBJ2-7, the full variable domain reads ETGVTQSPTHLIKTRGQQVTLRCSSQSGHNTVSWYQQALGQGPQFIFQYYREEENGRGNFPPRFSGLQFPNYSSELNVNALELDDSALYLCASSPPGDRSYEQYFGPGTRLTVT.

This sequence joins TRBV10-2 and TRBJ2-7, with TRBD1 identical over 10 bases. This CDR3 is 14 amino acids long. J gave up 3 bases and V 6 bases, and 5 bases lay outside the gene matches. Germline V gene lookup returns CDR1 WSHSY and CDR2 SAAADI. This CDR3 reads CASRRTGGDYEQYF. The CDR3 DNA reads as TGCGCCAGCAGGCGGACAGGGGGAGACTACGAGCAGTACTTC.

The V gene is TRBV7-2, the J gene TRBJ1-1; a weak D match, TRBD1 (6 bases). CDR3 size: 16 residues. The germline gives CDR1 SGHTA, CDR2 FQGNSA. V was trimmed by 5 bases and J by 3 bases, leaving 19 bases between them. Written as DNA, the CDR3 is TGTGCCAGCAGCAGATGGGGGCAGATGGCGGACACTGAAGCTTTCTTT. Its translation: CASSRWGQMADTEAFF.

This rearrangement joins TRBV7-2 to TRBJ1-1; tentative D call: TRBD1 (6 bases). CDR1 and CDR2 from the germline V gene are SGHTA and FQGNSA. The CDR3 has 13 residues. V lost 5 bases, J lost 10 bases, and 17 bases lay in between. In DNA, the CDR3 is TGTGCCAGCAGCAGCCCACACAGGGCCCCAGCTTTCTTT. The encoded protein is CASSSPHRAPAFF.

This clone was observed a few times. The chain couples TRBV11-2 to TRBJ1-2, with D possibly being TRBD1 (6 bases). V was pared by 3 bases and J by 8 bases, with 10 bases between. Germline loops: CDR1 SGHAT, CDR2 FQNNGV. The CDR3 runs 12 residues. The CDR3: CASSFDRTGYTF. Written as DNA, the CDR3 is TGTGCCAGCAGCTTCGACAGGACCGGCTACACCTTC. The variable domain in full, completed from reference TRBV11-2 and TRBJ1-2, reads EAGVAQSPRYKIIEKRQSVAFWCNPISGHATLYWYQQILGQGPKLLIQFQNNGVVDDSQLPKDRFSAERLKGVDSTLKIQPAKLEDSAVYLCASSFDRTGYTFGSGTRLTVV.

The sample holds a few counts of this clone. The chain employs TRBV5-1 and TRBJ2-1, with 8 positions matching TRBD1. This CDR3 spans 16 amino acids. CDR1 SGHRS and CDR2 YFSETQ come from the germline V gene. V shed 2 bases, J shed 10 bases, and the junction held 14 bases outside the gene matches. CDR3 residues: CASSLIRTGINGEQFF. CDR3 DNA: TGCGCCAGCAGCTTAATTCGGACAGGGATTAACGGGGAGCAGTTCTTC.

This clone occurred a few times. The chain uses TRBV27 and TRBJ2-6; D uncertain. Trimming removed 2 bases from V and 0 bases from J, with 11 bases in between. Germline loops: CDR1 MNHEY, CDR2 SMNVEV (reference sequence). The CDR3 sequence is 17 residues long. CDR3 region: CASSLRVVISGANVLTF. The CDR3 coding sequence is TGTGCCAGCAGTTTACGGGTCGTGATCTCTGGGGCCAACGTCCTGACTTTC.

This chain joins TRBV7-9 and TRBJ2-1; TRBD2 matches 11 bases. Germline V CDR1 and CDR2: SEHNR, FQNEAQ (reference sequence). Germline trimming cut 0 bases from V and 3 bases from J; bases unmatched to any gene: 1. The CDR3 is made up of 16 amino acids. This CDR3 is CASSLAGLAVYNEQFF. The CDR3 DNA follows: TGTGCCAGCAGCTTAGCGGGACTAGCGGTCTACAATGAGCAGTTCTTC.

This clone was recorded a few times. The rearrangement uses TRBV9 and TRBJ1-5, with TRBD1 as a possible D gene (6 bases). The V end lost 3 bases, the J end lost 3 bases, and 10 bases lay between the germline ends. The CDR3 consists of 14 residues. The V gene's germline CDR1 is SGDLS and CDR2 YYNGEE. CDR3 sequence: CASSAGDPNQPQHF. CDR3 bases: TGTGCCAGCAGCGCAGGGGATCCCAATCAGCCCCAGCATTTT.

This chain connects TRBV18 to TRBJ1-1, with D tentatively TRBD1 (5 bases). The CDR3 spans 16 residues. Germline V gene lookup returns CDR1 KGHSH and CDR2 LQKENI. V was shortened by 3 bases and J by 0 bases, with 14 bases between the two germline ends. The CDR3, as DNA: TGTGCCAGCTCACCTATGGCAGGGTCGGTGAACACTGAAGCTTTCTTT. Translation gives CASSPMAGSVNTEAFF.

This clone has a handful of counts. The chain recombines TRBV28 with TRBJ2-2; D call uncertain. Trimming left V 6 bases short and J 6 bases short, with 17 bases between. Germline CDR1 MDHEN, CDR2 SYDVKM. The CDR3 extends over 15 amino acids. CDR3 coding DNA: TGTGCCAGCAGCCTGGCAGAAGCTGCGGCCGGGGAGCTGTTTTTT. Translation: CASSLAEAAAGELFF.

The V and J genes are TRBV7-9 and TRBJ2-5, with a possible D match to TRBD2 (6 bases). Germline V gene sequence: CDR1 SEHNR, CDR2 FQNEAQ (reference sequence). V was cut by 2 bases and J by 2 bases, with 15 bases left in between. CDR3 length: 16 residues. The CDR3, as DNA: TGTGCCAGCAGCTTAAAGAGGGGACTTTTACAAGAGACCCAGTACTTC. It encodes CASSLKRGLLQETQYF. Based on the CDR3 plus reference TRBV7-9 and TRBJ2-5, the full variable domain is DTGVSQNPRHKITKRGQNVTFRCDPISEHNRLYWYRQTLGQGPEFLTYFQNEAQLEKSRLLSDRFSAERPKGSFSTLEIQRTEQGDSAMYLCASSLKRGLLQETQYFGPGTRLLVL.